This T cell receptor (beta chain) was identified during a study of shared clonotypes between healthy human individuals. Per the germline V gene, CDR1 is LGHNT and CDR2 is FRNRAP. Trimming cost V 1 base and J 5 bases, with 11 bases left between them. This CDR3 is 14 amino acids long. TCRdb's copy holds only in-frame clones and misses some; the assay was immunoSEQ multiplex PCR. There are some 980,000 clones in the sample; about three quarters occur only once, and around 1.4% lies in the top ten. Notes on this clone: The sample has other DNA sequences that encode this CDR3 too.

This chain joins TRBV12-5 and TRBJ2-5; D possibly matches TRBD1 or TRBD2 (5 bases each). The TCR was taken from a man younger than 35 in good health. Sequencing was done on a sample of memory CD4+ T cells sorted from blood. Subset meaning: CD45RA-negative fraction. The CDR3 DNA is TGTGCTAGTGGTTTGGGACGGGGCGAGGAGACCCAGTACTTC. Protein product: CASGLGRGEETQYF.